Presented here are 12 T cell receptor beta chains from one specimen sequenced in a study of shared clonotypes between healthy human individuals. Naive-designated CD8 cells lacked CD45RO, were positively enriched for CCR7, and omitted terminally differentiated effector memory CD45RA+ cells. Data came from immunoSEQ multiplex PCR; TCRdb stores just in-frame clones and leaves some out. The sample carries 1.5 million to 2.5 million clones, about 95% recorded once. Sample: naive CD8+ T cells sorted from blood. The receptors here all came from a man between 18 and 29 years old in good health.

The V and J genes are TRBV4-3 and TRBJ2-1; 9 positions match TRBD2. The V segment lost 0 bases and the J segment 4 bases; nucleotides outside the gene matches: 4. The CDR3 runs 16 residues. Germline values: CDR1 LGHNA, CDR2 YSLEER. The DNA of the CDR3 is TGCGCCAGCAGCCAAGATTATCTAGCGGGGTACAATGAGCAGTTCTTC. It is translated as CASSQDYLAGYNEQFF.

This CDR3 is CASNPGTGIYEQYF. CDR3 coding DNA: TGTGCCAGCAATCCCGGGACAGGGATCTACGAGCAGTACTTC. The rearrangement uses TRBV5-6 and TRBJ2-7; 9 bases are a match to TRBD1. Germline assignment: CDR1 SGHDT and CDR2 YYEEEE. The J segment lost 3 bases and the V segment lost 6 bases, leaving 7 bases of the junction unmatched. This CDR3 is 14 amino acids long.

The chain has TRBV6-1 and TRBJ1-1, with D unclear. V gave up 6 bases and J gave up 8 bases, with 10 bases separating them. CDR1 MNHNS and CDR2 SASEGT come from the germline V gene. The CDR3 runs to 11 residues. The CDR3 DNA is TGTGCCAGCAGGGTCTCGACAGAAGCTTTCTTT. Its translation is CASRVSTEAFF.

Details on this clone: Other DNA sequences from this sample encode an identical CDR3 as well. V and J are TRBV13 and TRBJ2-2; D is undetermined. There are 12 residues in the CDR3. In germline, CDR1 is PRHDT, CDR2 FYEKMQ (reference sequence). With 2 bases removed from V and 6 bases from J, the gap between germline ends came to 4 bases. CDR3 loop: CASSLRPGELFF. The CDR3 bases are TGTGCCAGCAGCTTAAGGCCCGGGGAGCTGTTTTTT.

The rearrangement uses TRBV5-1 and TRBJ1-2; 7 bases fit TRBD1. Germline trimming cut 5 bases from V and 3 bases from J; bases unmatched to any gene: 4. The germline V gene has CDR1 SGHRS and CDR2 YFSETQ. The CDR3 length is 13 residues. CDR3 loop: CASRGGTDYGYTF. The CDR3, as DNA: TGCGCCAGCAGGGGAGGGACAGACTATGGCTACACCTTC.

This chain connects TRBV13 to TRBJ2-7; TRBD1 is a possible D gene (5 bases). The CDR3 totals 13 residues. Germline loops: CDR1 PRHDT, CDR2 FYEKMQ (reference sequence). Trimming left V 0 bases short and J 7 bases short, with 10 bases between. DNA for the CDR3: TGTGCCAGCAGCTTAGGATCTAAGGGGGAGCAGTACTTC. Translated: CASSLGSKGEQYF.

The CDR3 DNA reads TGTGCCAGTAGGAGTACTAGCGGGCTTTACAATGAGCAGTTCTTC. Translating gives CASRSTSGLYNEQFF. The chain couples TRBV19 to TRBJ2-1; 9 nucleotides match TRBD2. The CDR3 sequence is 15 residues long. The V gene end was trimmed by 6 bases and the J gene end by 4 bases; junction bases not matched to a gene: 7. Germline V gives CDR1 LNHDA, CDR2 SQIVND (reference sequence).

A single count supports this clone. CDR3 nucleotides: TGCAGCGTTGAGATGATTGTAGCGGGACAGTCATACGAGCAGTACTTC. It encodes CSVEMIVAGQSYEQYF. The chain links TRBV29-1 to TRBJ2-7; tentatively, D is TRBD2 (8 bases). CDR3 length equals 16 residues. The germline V and J ends were trimmed by 3 bases and 4 bases, with 22 bases remaining between them. Germline values: CDR1 SQVTM, CDR2 ANQGSEA.

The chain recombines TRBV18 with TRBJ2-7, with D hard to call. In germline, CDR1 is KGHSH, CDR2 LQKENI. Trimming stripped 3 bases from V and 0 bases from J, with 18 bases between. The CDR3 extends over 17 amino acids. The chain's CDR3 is CASSPSGWGGSSYEQYF. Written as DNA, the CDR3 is TGTGCCAGCTCACCGTCTGGGTGGGGTGGCAGCTCCTACGAGCAGTACTTC.

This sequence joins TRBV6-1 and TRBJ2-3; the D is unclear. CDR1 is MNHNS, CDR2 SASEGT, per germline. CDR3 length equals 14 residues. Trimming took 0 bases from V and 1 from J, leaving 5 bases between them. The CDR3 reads CASSEAQRTDTQYF. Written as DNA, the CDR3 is TGTGCCAGCAGTGAAGCGCAGCGCACAGATACGCAGTATTTT.

The DNA of the CDR3 is TGTGCCAGCTTAGCGGGAGACTGGGGCAATGAGCAGTTCTTC. Amino acids: CASLAGDWGNEQFF. The chain combines TRBV5-5 with TRBJ2-1; 9 bases line up with TRBD2. Germline-derived CDR1 and CDR2 are SGHKS and YYEKEE (reference sequence). This CDR3 is 14 amino acids long. Trimming cost V 7 bases and J 6 bases; bases outside gene matches: 8. Drawing the rest from reference TRBV5-5 and TRBJ2-1, the complete variable domain is DAGVTQSPTHLIKTRGQQVTLRCSPISGHKSVSWYQQVLGQGPQFIFQYYEKEERGRGNFPDRFSARQFPNYSSELNVNALLLGDSALYLCASLAGDWGNEQFFGPGTRLTVL.

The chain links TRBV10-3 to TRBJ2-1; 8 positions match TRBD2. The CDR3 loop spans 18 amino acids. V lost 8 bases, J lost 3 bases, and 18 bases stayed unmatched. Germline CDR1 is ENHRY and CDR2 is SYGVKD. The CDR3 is CAIALDPSRGAYYNEQFF. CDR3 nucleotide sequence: TGTGCCATCGCCCTAGACCCTTCGCGGGGGGCCTACTACAATGAGCAGTTCTTC.